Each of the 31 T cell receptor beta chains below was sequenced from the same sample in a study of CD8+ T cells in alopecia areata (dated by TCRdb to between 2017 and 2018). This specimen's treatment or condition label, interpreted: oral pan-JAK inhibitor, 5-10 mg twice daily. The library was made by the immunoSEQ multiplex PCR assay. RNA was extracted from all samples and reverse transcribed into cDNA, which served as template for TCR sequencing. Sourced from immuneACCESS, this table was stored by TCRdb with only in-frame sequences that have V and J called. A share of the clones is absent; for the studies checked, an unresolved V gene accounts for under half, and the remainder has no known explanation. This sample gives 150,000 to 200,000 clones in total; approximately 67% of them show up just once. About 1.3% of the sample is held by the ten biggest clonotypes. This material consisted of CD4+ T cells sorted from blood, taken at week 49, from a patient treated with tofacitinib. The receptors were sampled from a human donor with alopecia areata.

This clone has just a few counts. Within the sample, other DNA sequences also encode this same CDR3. CDR3 sequence reads: CASSEERGTEAFF. The CDR3 nucleotides are TGTGCCAGCAGTGAGGAACGGGGCACTGAAGCTTTCTTT. The rearrangement uses TRBV2 and TRBJ1-1; D uncertain. CDR3 size: 13 residues. Germline-derived CDR1 and CDR2 are SNHLY and FYNNEI. Trimming took 3 bases from V and 4 from J, leaving 9 bases between them.

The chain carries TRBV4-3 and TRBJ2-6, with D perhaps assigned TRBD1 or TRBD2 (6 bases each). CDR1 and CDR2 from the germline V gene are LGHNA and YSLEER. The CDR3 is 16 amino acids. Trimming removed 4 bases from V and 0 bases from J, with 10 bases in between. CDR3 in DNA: TGCGCCAGCAGCCTAACGGGGGCCTCTGGGGCCAACGTCCTGACTTTC. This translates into CASSLTGASGANVLTF.

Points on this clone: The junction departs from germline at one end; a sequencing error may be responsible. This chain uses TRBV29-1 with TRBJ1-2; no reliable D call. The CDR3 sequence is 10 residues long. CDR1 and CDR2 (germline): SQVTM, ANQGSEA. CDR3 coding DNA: TGCAGGGTTGATGGGAATGACTACACCTTC. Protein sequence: CRVDGNDYTF.

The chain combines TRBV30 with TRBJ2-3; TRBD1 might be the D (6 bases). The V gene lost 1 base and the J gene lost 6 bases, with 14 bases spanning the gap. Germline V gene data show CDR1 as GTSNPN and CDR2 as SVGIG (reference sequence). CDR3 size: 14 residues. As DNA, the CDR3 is TGTGCCTGGAGTGGGGACAACGAGGTGGATACGCAGTATTTT. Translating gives CAWSGDNEVDTQYF.

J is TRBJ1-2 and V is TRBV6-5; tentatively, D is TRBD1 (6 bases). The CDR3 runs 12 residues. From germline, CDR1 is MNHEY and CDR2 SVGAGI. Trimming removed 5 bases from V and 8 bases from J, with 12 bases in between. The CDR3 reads CASSVDRPGYTF. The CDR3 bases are TGTGCCAGCAGTGTTGACAGGCCCGGCTACACCTTC.

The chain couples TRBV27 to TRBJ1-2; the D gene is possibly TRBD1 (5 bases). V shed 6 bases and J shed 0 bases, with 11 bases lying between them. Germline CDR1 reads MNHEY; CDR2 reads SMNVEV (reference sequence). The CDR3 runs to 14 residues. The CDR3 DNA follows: TGTGCCAGCAGACGGGGAGGGGCTAACTATGGCTACACCTTC. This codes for CASRRGGANYGYTF.

CDR3 sequence (DNA): TGTGCCACCCACAGGGGCCTTGGGAGTAAACAGTACTTC. Protein: CATHRGLGSKQYF. This sequence joins TRBV10-3 and TRBJ2-7, with 7 positions matching TRBD1. This CDR3 is 13 amino acids long. V trimming: 10 bases; J trimming: 10 bases; junction bases outside the gene matches: 16. CDR1 and CDR2 (germline): ENHRY, SYGVKD.

CDR3 amino acids: CASSPFTDTQYF. CDR3 sequence (DNA): TGCGCCAGCAGCCCCTTCACAGATACGCAGTATTTT. The chain is built from TRBV5-1 and TRBJ2-3; D not resolved. The V and J ends lost 4 bases and 2 bases respectively, with 5 bases between them. Germline V gene lookup returns CDR1 SGHRS and CDR2 YFSETQ. The CDR3 is 12 amino acids.

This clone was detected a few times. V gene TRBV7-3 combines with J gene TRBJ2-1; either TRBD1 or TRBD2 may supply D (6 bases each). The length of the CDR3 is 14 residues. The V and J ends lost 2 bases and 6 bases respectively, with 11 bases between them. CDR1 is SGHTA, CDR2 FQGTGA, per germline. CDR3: CASSLGGLGNEQFF. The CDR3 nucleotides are TGTGCCAGCAGCTTAGGGGGGCTCGGCAATGAGCAGTTCTTC.

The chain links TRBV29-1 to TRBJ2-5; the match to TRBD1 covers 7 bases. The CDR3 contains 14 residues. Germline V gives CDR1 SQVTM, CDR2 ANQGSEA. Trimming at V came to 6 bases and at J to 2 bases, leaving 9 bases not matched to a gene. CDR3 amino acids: CSVVHQGVQETQYF. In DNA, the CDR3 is TGCAGCGTCGTACACCAGGGGGTACAAGAGACCCAGTACTTC.

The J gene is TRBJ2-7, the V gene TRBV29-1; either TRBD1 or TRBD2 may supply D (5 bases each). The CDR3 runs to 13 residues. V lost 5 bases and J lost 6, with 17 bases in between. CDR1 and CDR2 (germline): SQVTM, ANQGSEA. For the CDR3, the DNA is TGCAGCGTTCAACAGGCAGGAGAGGGCGAGCAGTACTTC. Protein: CSVQQAGEGEQYF.

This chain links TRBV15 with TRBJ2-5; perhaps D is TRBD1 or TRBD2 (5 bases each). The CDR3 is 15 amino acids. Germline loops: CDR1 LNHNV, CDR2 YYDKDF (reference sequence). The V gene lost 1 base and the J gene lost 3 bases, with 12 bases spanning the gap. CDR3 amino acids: CATSRAPGAEETQYF. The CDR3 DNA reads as TGTGCCACCAGCAGAGCGCCCGGGGCGGAAGAGACCCAGTACTTC.

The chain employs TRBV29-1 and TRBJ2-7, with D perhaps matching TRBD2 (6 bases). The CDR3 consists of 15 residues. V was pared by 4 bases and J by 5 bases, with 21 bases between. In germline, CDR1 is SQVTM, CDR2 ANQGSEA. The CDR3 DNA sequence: TGCAGCGTTGTGGGTCCTCGTGGAGGGTCTCACGAGCAGTACTTC. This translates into CSVVGPRGGSHEQYF.

The CDR3 nucleotides read TGTGCCAGCAGTCTCGGGAGTGAGCAGTTCTTC. It specifies CASSLGSEQFF. This chain connects TRBV25-1 to TRBJ2-1; a possible D gene is TRBD2 (6 bases). Germline-derived CDR1 and CDR2 are MGHDK and SYGVNS. The CDR3 is made up of 11 amino acids. Deletions cut 5 bases from V and 9 bases from J, with 8 bases between.

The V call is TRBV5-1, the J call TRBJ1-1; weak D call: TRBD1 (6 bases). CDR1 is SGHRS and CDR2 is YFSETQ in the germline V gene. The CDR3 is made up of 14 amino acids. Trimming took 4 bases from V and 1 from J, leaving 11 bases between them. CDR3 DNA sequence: TGCGCCAGCAGCCTGGAAGGGGGGAACACTGAAGCTTTCTTT. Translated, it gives CASSLEGGNTEAFF.

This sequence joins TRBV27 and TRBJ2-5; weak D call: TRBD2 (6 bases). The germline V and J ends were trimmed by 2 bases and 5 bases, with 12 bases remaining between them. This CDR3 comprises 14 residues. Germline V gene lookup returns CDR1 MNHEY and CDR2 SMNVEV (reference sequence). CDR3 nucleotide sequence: TGTGCCAGCAGTTTACGGCGGGGCTGGGAGACCCAGTACTTC. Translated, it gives CASSLRRGWETQYF.

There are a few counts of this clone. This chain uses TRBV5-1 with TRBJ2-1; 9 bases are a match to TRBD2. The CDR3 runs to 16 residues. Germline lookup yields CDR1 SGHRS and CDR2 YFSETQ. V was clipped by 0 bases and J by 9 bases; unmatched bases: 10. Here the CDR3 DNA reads TGCGCCAGCAGCTTGGCCGGGACTAGCCCGATGGGTGAGCAGTTCTTC. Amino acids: CASSLAGTSPMGEQFF.

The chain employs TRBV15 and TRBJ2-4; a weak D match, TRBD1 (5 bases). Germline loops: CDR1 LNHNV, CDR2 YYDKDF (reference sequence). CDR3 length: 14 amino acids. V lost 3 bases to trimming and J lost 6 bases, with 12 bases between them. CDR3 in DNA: TGTGCCACCAGCAGTTTAGGGGTTGGAAACATTCAGTACTTC. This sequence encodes CATSSLGVGNIQYF. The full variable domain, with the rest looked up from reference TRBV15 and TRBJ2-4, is DAMVIQNPRYQVTQFGKPVTLSCSQTLNHNVMYWYQQKSSQAPKLLFHYYDKDFNNEADTPDNFQSRRPNTSFCFLDIRSPGLGDTAMYLCATSSLGVGNIQYFGAGTRLSVL.

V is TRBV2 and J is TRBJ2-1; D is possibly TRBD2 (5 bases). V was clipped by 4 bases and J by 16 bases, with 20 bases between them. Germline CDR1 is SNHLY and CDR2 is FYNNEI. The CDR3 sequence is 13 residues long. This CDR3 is CASSAGLDSGRFF. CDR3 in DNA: TGTGCCAGCAGTGCCGGACTTGATTCGGGTCGATTCTTC.

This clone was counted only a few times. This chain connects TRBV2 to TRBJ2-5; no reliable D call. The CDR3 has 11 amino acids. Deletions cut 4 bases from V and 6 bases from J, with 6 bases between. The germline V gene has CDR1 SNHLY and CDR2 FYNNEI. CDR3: CASSAEQTQYF. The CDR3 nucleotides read TGTGCCAGCAGTGCGGAGCAGACCCAGTACTTC.

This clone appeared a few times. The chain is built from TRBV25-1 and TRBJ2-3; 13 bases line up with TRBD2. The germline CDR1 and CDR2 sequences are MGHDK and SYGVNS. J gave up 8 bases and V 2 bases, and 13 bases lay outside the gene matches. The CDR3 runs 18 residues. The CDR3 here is CASSEQGLAGATSSTQYF. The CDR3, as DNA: TGTGCCAGCAGTGAACAAGGACTAGCGGGGGCGACTAGCAGTACGCAGTATTTT.

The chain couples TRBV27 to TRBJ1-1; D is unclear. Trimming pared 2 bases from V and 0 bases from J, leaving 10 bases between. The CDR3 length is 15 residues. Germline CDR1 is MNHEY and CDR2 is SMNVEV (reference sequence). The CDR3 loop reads CASSLASNLNTEAFF. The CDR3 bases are TGTGCCAGCAGTTTAGCTAGTAATTTGAACACTGAAGCTTTCTTT.

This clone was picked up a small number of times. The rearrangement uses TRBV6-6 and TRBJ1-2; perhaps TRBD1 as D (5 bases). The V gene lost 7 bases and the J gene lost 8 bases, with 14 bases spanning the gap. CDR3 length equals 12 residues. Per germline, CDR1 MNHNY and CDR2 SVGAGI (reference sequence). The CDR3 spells CASIRGGEGYTF. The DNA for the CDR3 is TGTGCCAGCATCCGGGGGGGAGAGGGCTACACCTTC.

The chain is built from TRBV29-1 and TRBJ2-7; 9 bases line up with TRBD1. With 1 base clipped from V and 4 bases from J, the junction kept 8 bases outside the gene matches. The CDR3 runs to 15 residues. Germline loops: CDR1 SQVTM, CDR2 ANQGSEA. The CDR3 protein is CSVEGDRVKLYEQYF. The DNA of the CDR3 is TGCAGCGTTGAAGGGGACAGGGTCAAACTTTACGAGCAGTACTTC.

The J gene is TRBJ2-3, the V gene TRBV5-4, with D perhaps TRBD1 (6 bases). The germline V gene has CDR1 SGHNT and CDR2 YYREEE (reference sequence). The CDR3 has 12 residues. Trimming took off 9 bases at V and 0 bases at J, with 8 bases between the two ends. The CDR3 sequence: CATQGSTDTQYF. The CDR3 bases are TGTGCCACACAGGGTAGCACAGATACGCAGTATTTT. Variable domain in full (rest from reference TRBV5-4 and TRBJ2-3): ETGVTQSPTHLIKTRGQQVTLRCSSQSGHNTVSWYQQALGQGPQFIFQYYREEENGRGNFPPRFSGLQFPNYSSELNVNALELDDSALYLCATQGSTDTQYFGPGTRLTVL.

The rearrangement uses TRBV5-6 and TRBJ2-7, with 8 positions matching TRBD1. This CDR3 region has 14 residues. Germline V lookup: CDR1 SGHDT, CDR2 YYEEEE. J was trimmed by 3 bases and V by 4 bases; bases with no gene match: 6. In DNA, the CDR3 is TGTGCCAGCAGCCCCACAGGGGGTGTCTACGAGCAGTACTTC. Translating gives CASSPTGGVYEQYF.

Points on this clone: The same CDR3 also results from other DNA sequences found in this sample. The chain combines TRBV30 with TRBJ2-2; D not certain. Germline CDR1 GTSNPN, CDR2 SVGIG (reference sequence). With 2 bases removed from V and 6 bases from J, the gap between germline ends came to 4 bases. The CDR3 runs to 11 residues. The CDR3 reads CAWSSPGELFF. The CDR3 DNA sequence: TGTGCCTGGAGTAGCCCCGGGGAGCTGTTTTTT.

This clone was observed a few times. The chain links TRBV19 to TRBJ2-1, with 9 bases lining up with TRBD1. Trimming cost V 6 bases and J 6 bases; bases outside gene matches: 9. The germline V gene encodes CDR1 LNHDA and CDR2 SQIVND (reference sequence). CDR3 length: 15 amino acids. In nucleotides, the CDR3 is TGTGCCAGTAGACGTACAGGGGGCCCACCCAATGAGCAGTTCTTC. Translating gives CASRRTGGPPNEQFF.

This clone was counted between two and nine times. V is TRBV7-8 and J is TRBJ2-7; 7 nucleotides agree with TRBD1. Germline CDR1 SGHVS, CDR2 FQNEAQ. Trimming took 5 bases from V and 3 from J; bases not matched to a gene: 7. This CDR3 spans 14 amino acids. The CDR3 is CASSIPTGNYEQYF. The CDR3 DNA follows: TGTGCCAGCAGCATACCGACAGGGAACTACGAGCAGTACTTC.

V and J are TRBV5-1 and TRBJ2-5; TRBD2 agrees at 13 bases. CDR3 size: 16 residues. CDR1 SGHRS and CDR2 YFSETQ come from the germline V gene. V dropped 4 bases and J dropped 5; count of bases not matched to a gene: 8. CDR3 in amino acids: CASSPGTSGAWETQYF. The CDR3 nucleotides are TGCGCCAGCAGCCCCGGGACTAGCGGGGCCTGGGAGACCCAGTACTTC.

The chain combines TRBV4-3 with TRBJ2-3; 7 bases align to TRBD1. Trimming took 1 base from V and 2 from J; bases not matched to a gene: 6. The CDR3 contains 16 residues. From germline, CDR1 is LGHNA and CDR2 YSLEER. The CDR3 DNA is TGCGCCAGCAGCCAAGCTATGGGACAGTACACAGATACGCAGTATTTT. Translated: CASSQAMGQYTDTQYF.